The sequence of this T cell receptor (beta chain) was determined in a study of technical replicates of blood from several donors. TCRdb keeps only in-frame clones here, not all; method: immunoSEQ multiplex PCR. The sample includes over 50,000 clones, 70% to 90% of them seen just once. Germline CDR1 SGDLS, CDR2 YYNGEE. J lost 5 bases, V lost 4 bases, and 4 bases had no gene match. This CDR3 comprises 15 residues. The chain employs TRBV9 and TRBJ2-2, with TRBD2 matching over 11 bases. The clonotype comes from a human donor in good health. Some clones in this sample may be carry-over from other donors' samples. Input material: PBMCs. The DNA of the CDR3 is TGTGCCAGCAGCTCTGGGACTAGCGGAACCGGGGAGCTGTTTTTT. This sequence encodes CASSSGTSGTGELFF.